A selection of T cell receptor beta chains follows, all from one sample in a study of OX40 agonist ivuxolimab in advanced cancers. Measured with immunoSEQ multiplex PCR; TCRdb has only the in-frame clones, and not every one. The top ten clones hold 0.25% to 0.35% of a sample with 85,000 to 100,000 clones, roughly nine tenths of them seen once. The specimen was CD4+ or CD8+ T cells sorted from blood, collected in a trial of the OX40 agonist ivuxolimab. The receptors shown here come from an adult with an advanced solid tumor such as melanoma, head and neck, liver or kidney cancer. Both conserved end residues are part of each CDR3. A D gene is named only where the DNA matches it firmly. Only part of the rows carry a size: once, few, many, or a class if the clone is expanded.

d_gene	j_gene	v_gene	abundance	CDR3aa	CDR3nt
TRBD2	TRBJ2-3	TRBV19	.	CASSISRGSGTADTQYF	TGTGCCAGTAGTATATCCCGGGGTAGCGGGACGGCAGATACGCAGTATTTT
TRBD2	TRBJ2-1	TRBV5-4	.	CASSHMTSGFNEQFF	TGTGCCAGCAGCCACATGACTAGCGGTTTCAATGAGCAGTTCTTC
.	TRBJ2-6	TRBV6-5	.	CASSYNKDSGANVLTF	TGTGCCAGCAGTTACAATAAGGACTCTGGGGCCAACGTCCTGACTTTC
.	TRBJ1-5	TRBV4-3	.	CASSQELAGFSQPQHF	TGCGCCAGCAGCCAAGAATTGGCAGGGTTTTCACAGCCCCAGCATTTT
.	TRBJ1-5	TRBV6-6	.	CASVYGNSNQPQHF	TGTGCCAGCGTGTACGGAAATAGCAATCAGCCCCAGCATTTT
.	TRBJ2-5	TRBV27	.	CASSYAQGRQETQYF	TGTGCCAGCAGTTATGCCCAGGGGCGGCAAGAGACCCAGTACTTC
.	TRBJ1-5	TRBV4-2	few	CASSFRTDNQPQHF	TGTGCCAGCAGCTTCCGGACGGACAATCAGCCCCAGCATTTT
.	TRBJ2-7	TRBV7-2	.	CASTRAGGSYEQYF	TGTGCCAGCACCAGAGCGGGTGGCTCCTACGAGCAGTACTTC
TRBD2	TRBJ2-7	TRBV5-1	.	CASSLSGGSSYEQYF	TGCGCCAGCAGCTTGTCTGGCGGGAGCTCCTACGAGCAGTACTTC
TRBD1	TRBJ1-1	TRBV6-5	.	CASSYIHRGKGEAFF	TGTGCCAGCAGTTATATTCACAGGGGCAAGGGAGAAGCTTTCTTT
.	TRBJ2-1	TRBV11-2	.	CASSYRDSRRDEQFF	TGTGCCAGCAGCTACCGGGACTCCCGGCGTGATGAGCAGTTCTTC
.	TRBJ2-5	TRBV15	.	CATSRGLEETQYF	TGTGCCACCAGCAGAGGTTTAGAAGAGACCCAGTACTTC
.	TRBJ1-4	TRBV7-9	.	CASSRGTTNEKLFF	TGTGCCAGCAGCAGGGGAACAACTAATGAAAAACTGTTTTTT
.	TRBJ2-2	TRBV6-6	.	CASSPYITTGELFF	TGTGCCAGCAGTCCCTATATCACAACCGGGGAGCTGTTTTTT
.	TRBJ2-3	TRBV2	.	CASSEAWTGDTQYF	TGTGCCAGCAGTGAAGCGTGGACCGGAGATACGCAGTATTTT
TRBD1	TRBJ2-4	TRBV7-9	.	CASSGTGARFGKNIQYF	TGTGCCAGCAGCGGGACAGGGGCTCGATTCGGCAAAAACATTCAGTACTTC
.	TRBJ2-5	TRBV6-6	.	CASSYVETQYF	TGTGCCAGCAGTTACGTGGAGACCCAGTACTTC
TRBD1	TRBJ1-4	TRBV7-3	once	CASILTGTEDEKLFF	TGTGCCAGCATTCTGACCGGGACAGAAGATGAAAAACTGTTTTTT
.	TRBJ1-2	TRBV9	.	CASSLGQSSHYGYTF	TGTGCCAGCAGCCTCGGACAGTCCTCACACTATGGCTACACCTTC
TRBD1	TRBJ2-7	TRBV7-9	.	CASSPSGTGSYEQYF	TGTGCCAGCAGCCCATCCGGGACAGGGTCCTACGAGCAGTACTTC
.	TRBJ2-3	TRBV5-8	.	CASRSRGDYTDTQYF	TGTGCCAGCAGATCGAGGGGGGACTACACAGATACGCAGTATTTT
.	TRBJ1-6	TRBV19	.	CASTIGTGMNSPLHF	TGTGCCAGTACCATAGGGACCGGAATGAATTCACCCCTCCACTTT
TRBD1	TRBJ2-4	TRBV11-2	.	CASRSWTGTKNIQYF	TGTGCCAGCAGATCTTGGACAGGGACCAAAAACATTCAGTACTTC
.	TRBJ2-2	TRBV5-1	.	CASSFFAGANTGELFF	TGCGCCAGCAGCTTCTTCGCAGGGGCGAACACCGGGGAGCTGTTTTTT
.	TRBJ2-7	TRBV6-6	.	CASTFLYEQYF	TGTGCCAGCACCTTCCTATACGAGCAGTACTTC
TRBD1	TRBJ2-7	TRBV5-5	.	CASSKQGSGYEQYF	TGTGCCAGCAGCAAACAGGGGTCAGGGTACGAGCAGTACTTC
.	TRBJ2-3	TRBV19	.	CASSFGGGRGTDTQYF	TGTGCCAGTAGTTTCGGAGGGGGCAGGGGCACAGATACGCAGTATTTT
TRBD2	TRBJ2-3	TRBV9	.	CASSADTSGRIPGTDTQYF	TGTGCCAGCAGCGCAGACACTAGCGGACGTATCCCAGGCACAGATACGCAGTATTTT
TRBD1	TRBJ1-1	TRBV5-1	.	CASRRTGDTEAFF	TGCGCCAGCAGGCGGACAGGGGACACTGAAGCTTTCTTT
TRBD2	TRBJ2-1	TRBV4-3	.	CASSQDWDFGTSGTQYNEQFF	TGCGCCAGCAGCCAAGACTGGGACTTTGGGACTAGCGGGACCCAATACAATGAGCAGTTCTTC
.	TRBJ2-5	TRBV5-1	.	CASSRGQQETQYF	TGCGCCAGCAGCCGGGGCCAGCAAGAGACCCAGTACTTC
TRBD1	TRBJ2-2	TRBV5-1	.	CASSWGQGTGELFF	TGCGCCAGCAGCTGGGGACAGGGTACCGGGGAGCTGTTTTTT
.	TRBJ1-5	TRBV4-1	.	CASSQVVNQPQHF	TGCGCCAGCAGCCAGGTCGTCAATCAGCCCCAGCATTTT
TRBD2	TRBJ2-3	TRBV29-1	.	CSAESGSVTDTQYF	TGCAGCGCTGAGAGCGGGAGTGTCACAGATACGCAGTATTTT
.	TRBJ2-7	TRBV6-5	.	CASSYVGFSYEQYF	TGTGCCAGCAGTTACGTGGGGTTCAGCTACGAGCAGTACTTC
.	TRBJ2-1	TRBV7-6	.	CASSLDPQRSDEQFF	TGTGCCAGCAGCTTAGACCCACAGCGTTCGGATGAGCAGTTCTTC
TRBD1	TRBJ2-7	TRBV5-1	.	CASSLATGQVSNEQYF	TGCGCCAGCAGCTTGGCCACGGGACAGGTCAGTAACGAGCAGTACTTC
.	TRBJ1-1	TRBV16	.	CASSQLAGNTEAFF	TGTGCCAGCAGCCAATTGGCAGGGAACACTGAAGCTTTCTTT
.	TRBJ2-7	TRBV15	.	CATSRAGVYEQYF	TGTGCCACCAGCAGAGCGGGAGTATATGAGCAGTACTTC
TRBD2	TRBJ2-1	TRBV11-2	.	CASSFTGLAGVFEQFF	TGTGCCAGCAGCTTTACTGGACTAGCGGGAGTATTCGAGCAGTTCTTC
.	TRBJ1-1	TRBV4-1	once	CASSQGVVGVEAFF	TGCGCCAGCAGCCAAGGCGTTGTGGGGGTTGAAGCTTTCTTT
.	TRBJ2-7	TRBV20-1	.	CSARGHGEQYF	TGCAGTGCTAGGGGCCACGGCGAGCAGTACTTC
TRBD1	TRBJ2-3	TRBV29-1	.	CSVNLGQGSTDTQYF	TGCAGCGTTAACCTGGGACAGGGAAGCACAGATACGCAGTATTTT
TRBD1	TRBJ1-4	TRBV2	once	CASRTGTGNEKLFF	TGTGCCAGCAGGACCGGGACAGGGAATGAAAAACTGTTTTTT
.	TRBJ2-1	TRBV4-2	.	CASSQEVRTRSYNEQFF	TGTGCCAGCAGCCAAGAGGTCCGGACTCGTTCCTACAATGAGCAGTTCTTC
.	TRBJ1-1	TRBV5-1	.	CASRNGDNTEAFF	TGCGCCAGCAGGAATGGAGACAACACTGAAGCTTTCTTT
TRBD2	TRBJ2-1	TRBV5-1	.	CASRLAEPLGEQFF	TGCGCCAGCCGGCTAGCGGAGCCCCTGGGTGAGCAGTTCTTC
TRBD1	TRBJ2-2	TRBV15	.	CATSRAPGQGRDTGELFF	TGTGCCACCAGCAGAGCCCCCGGACAGGGAAGGGACACCGGGGAGCTGTTTTTT
.	TRBJ2-3	TRBV7-9	.	CASSLAMGADTQYF	TGTGCCAGCAGCTTAGCAATGGGCGCAGATACGCAGTATTTT